The next 25 T cell receptor beta chains were all read from a single sample in a study of T-cell reconstitution after alpha-beta-depleted transplantation in children. A TCRbeta library incorporating unique molecular identifiers was prepared. TCRdb analysed the PCR reads with MiXCR anew, one entry per CDR3 protein. The table shows about 830,000 distinct CDR3 sequences, with roughly 16% occurring only once. The specimen was PBMCs, mostly from graft donor cells, collected 360 days after TCRalphabeta/CD19-depleted stem cell transplant. The receptors were gathered from a male patient younger than 18 who had a stem cell transplant for acute lymphoblastic leukemia, so the T cells may come from the graft donor.

This clonotype was seen more than once but under ten times. This chain uses TRBV12-3 or TRBV12-4 with TRBJ1-5; the D gene is possibly TRBD1 (6 bases). The CDR3 extends over 15 amino acids. The V end lost 6 bases, the J end lost 2 bases, and 14 bases lay between the germline ends. Here the CDR3 DNA reads TGTGCCAGCAGCCAACAGGGAAAGGGCAATCAGCCCCAGCATTTT. Its protein is CASSQQGKGNQPQHF.

This clonotype appeared many times. This chain uses TRBV2 with TRBJ2-2; possibly TRBD1 or TRBD2 for D (5 bases each). Germline CDR1 reads SNHLY; CDR2 reads FYNNEI. This CDR3 contains 15 residues. V lost 6 bases and J lost 3, with 14 bases in between. CDR3 loop: CASSRVRRDTGELFF. CDR3 coding DNA: TGTGCCAGCAGCAGGGTGCGGCGGGACACCGGGGAGCTGTTTTTT.

The rearrangement joins TRBV29-1 to TRBJ1-3, with 7 bases matching TRBD1. With V trimmed by 6 bases and J by 4 bases, 12 bases remained unmatched. The CDR3 has 15 amino acids. Germline V CDR1 and CDR2: SQVTM, ANQGSEA. The CDR3 DNA reads as TGCAGCGTCGCACCGACAGGGTTTTACGGAAACACCATATATTTT. Translated: CSVAPTGFYGNTIYF. Combining the CDR3 with reference TRBV29-1 and TRBJ1-3 gives the whole variable domain SAVISQKPSRDICQRGTSLTIQCQVDSQVTMMFWYRQQPGQSLTLIATANQGSEATYESGFVIDKFPISRPNLTFSTLTVSNMSPEDSSIYLCSVAPTGFYGNTIYFGEGSWLTVV.

V gene TRBV14 combines with J gene TRBJ2-1; possibly TRBD2 for D (6 bases). The CDR3 contains 18 residues. Germline CDR1 is SGHDN and CDR2 is FVKESK. Trimming removed 0 bases at V and 8 bases at J, with 23 bases between. The CDR3 DNA is TGTGCCAGCAGCCAAGATTATGGCCTCCCGGCGGGAAGCGATGAGCAGTTCTTC. Translated, it gives CASSQDYGLPAGSDEQFF.

This clonotype was observed a few times. The genes are TRBV6-1 and TRBJ2-3, with 13 nucleotides matching TRBD2. Germline loops: CDR1 MNHNS, CDR2 SASEGT. Trimming removed 4 bases from V and 6 bases from J; junction bases left unmatched: 7. The CDR3 has 16 residues. The chain's CDR3 is CASSAPPLAGGDTQYF. CDR3 coding DNA: TGTGCCAGCAGTGCCCCCCCACTAGCGGGAGGGGATACGCAGTATTTT.

The rearrangement joins TRBV27 to TRBJ1-2; D remains ambiguous. The CDR3 is 16 amino acids. V lost 0 bases to trimming and J lost 2 bases, with 13 bases between them. Germline CDR1 is MNHEY and CDR2 is SMNVEV (reference sequence). The CDR3 spells CASSLSSRGLNYGYTF. CDR3 in DNA: TGTGCCAGCAGTTTATCAAGTAGAGGGTTGAACTATGGCTACACCTTC.

The chain couples TRBV7-9 to TRBJ1-3; D may be TRBD1 (5 bases). The V and J ends lost 6 bases and 0 bases respectively, with 12 bases between them. The CDR3 spans 15 residues. Germline-derived CDR1 and CDR2 are SEHNR and FQNEAQ (reference sequence). This CDR3 reads CASRGQSSSGNTIYF. The CDR3 DNA sequence: TGTGCCAGCAGGGGGCAAAGCTCCTCTGGAAACACCATATATTTT.

This clonotype was counted a few times. The chain recombines TRBV4-1 with TRBJ2-1, with TRBD2 identical over 11 bases. The CDR3 sequence is 17 residues long. Germline assignment: CDR1 MGHRA and CDR2 YSYEKL. The V gene end was trimmed by 2 bases and the J gene end by 6 bases; junction bases not matched to a gene: 9. The CDR3 sequence: CASSQRTTSGRGNEQFF. The CDR3 nucleotides read TGCGCCAGCAGCCAAAGGACAACTAGCGGGAGAGGCAATGAGCAGTTCTTC.

This chain connects TRBV7-3 to TRBJ2-1; D not resolved. The germline gives CDR1 SGHTA, CDR2 FQGTGA. The CDR3 spans 19 residues. Trimming left V 0 bases short and J 8 bases short, with 26 bases between. The CDR3 loop is CASSLTALLVALPHDEQFF. CDR3 nucleotides: TGTGCCAGCAGCTTAACTGCCCTGCTAGTAGCCTTGCCACACGATGAGCAGTTCTTC.

This clonotype was seen only a few times. The chain joins TRBV20-1 to TRBJ2-5; D unresolved. Germline V gene data show CDR1 as DFQATT and CDR2 as SNEGSKA (reference sequence). There are 12 residues in the CDR3. V was pared by 6 bases and J by 7 bases, with 15 bases between. CDR3 coding DNA: TGCAGTGCCCCGGACGGGTTACGGACCCAGTACTTC. Protein: CSAPDGLRTQYF.

This clonotype was counted between two and nine times. The chain carries TRBV18 and TRBJ2-1; tentative D call: TRBD2 (5 bases). V lost 2 bases, J lost 6 bases, and 20 bases lay in between. CDR1 and CDR2 (germline): KGHSH, LQKENI. This CDR3 comprises 17 residues. CDR3 protein: CASSPTDPTLVINEQFF. CDR3 DNA sequence: TGTGCCAGCTCACCAACCGACCCAACACTAGTAATCAATGAGCAGTTCTTC.

The rearrangement uses TRBV21-1 and TRBJ2-3; the table names TRBD2, a call not compared with the DNA. TRBV21-1 counts as a pseudogene. The CDR3 has 18 residues. This chain's CDR3 is CASKVRGTSGSNTDTQYF. DNA of the CDR3: TGTGCCAGCAAAGTCCGGGGAACTAGCGGGAGTAATACAGATACGCAGTATTTT.

This clonotype was observed a few times. CDR3: CASSQEAPLAGGINEQFF. The CDR3 coding sequence is TGTGCCAGCAGCCAAGAAGCGCCACTAGCGGGAGGAATCAATGAGCAGTTCTTC. The chain uses TRBV4-2 and TRBJ2-1; 12 nucleotides match TRBD2. This CDR3 spans 18 amino acids. V lost 0 bases to trimming and J lost 6 bases; unmatched junction nucleotides: 9. Germline values: CDR1 LGHNA, CDR2 YNFKEQ.

This clonotype has a handful of counts. V is TRBV29-1 and J is TRBJ2-2; 8 nucleotides agree with TRBD2. After removal of 7 bases from V and 6 bases from J, the junction contained 10 bases not matched to a gene. The germline V gene encodes CDR1 SQVTM and CDR2 ANQGSEA. The CDR3 loop spans 14 amino acids. CDR3 DNA: TGCAGCGCTGATCGGGGGGGCTCTGCCGGGGAGCTGTTTTTT. It encodes CSADRGGSAGELFF.

This clonotype was seen more than once but under ten times. The V gene is TRBV2, the J gene TRBJ2-1; D remains ambiguous. Germline loops: CDR1 SNHLY, CDR2 FYNNEI. The CDR3 is 14 residues long. V was pared by 11 bases and J by 0 bases, with 14 bases between. The CDR3 DNA is TGTGCCGGGCAACGGCTGAGCTCCTACAATGAGCAGTTCTTC. It is translated as CAGQRLSSYNEQFF.

This sequence joins TRBV10-2 and TRBJ1-5; tentatively, D is TRBD1 (5 bases). Trimming pared 0 bases from V and 1 base from J, leaving 10 bases between. The CDR3 is 16 residues long. The germline gives CDR1 WSHSY, CDR2 SAAADI. CDR3 sequence (DNA): TGCGCCAGCAGTGAGTCCTGGAGACAGAGCAATCAGCCCCAGCATTTT. It encodes CASSESWRQSNQPQHF.

This clonotype was recorded many times. The rearrangement joins TRBV25-1 to TRBJ2-2; perhaps D is TRBD1 or TRBD2 (5 bases each). Germline assignment: CDR1 MGHDK and CDR2 SYGVNS. CDR3 length: 13 amino acids. The V end lost 6 bases, the J end lost 2 bases, and 7 bases lay between the germline ends. The CDR3 protein is CASRGTNTGELFF. The CDR3 DNA is TGTGCCAGCAGAGGGACCAACACCGGGGAGCTGTTTTTT.

The J gene is TRBJ2-7, the V gene TRBV10-3, with 7 bases matching TRBD1. Trimming cost V 9 bases and J 5 bases; bases outside gene matches: 10. The CDR3 is made up of 13 amino acids. From germline, CDR1 is ENHRY and CDR2 SYGVKD. The CDR3 DNA sequence: TGTGCCATGAAGACAGGGCTATTAGACGAGCAGTACTTC. Protein product: CAMKTGLLDEQYF.

The rearrangement uses TRBV24-1 and TRBJ2-4; possibly TRBD1 or TRBD2 for D (5 bases each). Trimming left V 2 bases short and J 8 bases short, with 15 bases between. Germline CDR1 reads KGHDR; CDR2 reads SFDVKD. This CDR3 comprises 15 residues. The CDR3 DNA reads TGTGCCACCAGTGATTCTCGGGGACCCGGGGACATTCAGTACTTC. It is translated as CATSDSRGPGDIQYF.

The chain is built from TRBV6-1 and TRBJ1-1; no clear D gene. Trimming took 6 bases from V and 1 from J, leaving 18 bases between them. Per germline, CDR1 MNHNS and CDR2 SASEGT. The CDR3 loop spans 16 amino acids. In DNA, the CDR3 is TGTGCCAGCAGCCCGAGCGTTAGAGGTGGGAACACTGAAGCTTTCTTT. Its translation is CASSPSVRGGNTEAFF.

This clonotype was seen many times. The chain has TRBV5-1 and TRBJ2-3; the match to TRBD2 covers 7 bases. The germline CDR1 and CDR2 sequences are SGHRS and YFSETQ. The CDR3 has 12 residues. Trimming cost V 4 bases and J 6 bases; bases outside gene matches: 2. CDR3 sequence (DNA): TGCGCCAGCAGCCGGGACTATGATACGCAGTATTTT. Residues: CASSRDYDTQYF.

The chain couples TRBV27 to TRBJ2-7, with a possible D match to TRBD2 (5 bases). Germline CDR1 MNHEY, CDR2 SMNVEV (reference sequence). V was pared by 3 bases and J by 0 bases, with 9 bases between. The CDR3 loop spans 14 amino acids. CDR3: CASSLRVNSYEQYF. Written as DNA, the CDR3 is TGTGCCAGCAGTTTGAGGGTAAACTCCTACGAGCAGTACTTC.

The chain recombines TRBV19 with TRBJ2-3; D gene unclear. CDR3 length: 15 amino acids. The ends were cut back, 5 bases at V and 4 bases at J, with 16 bases in the middle. CDR1 is LNHDA and CDR2 is SQIVND in the germline V gene (reference sequence). The CDR3 sequence: CASSLWARPSDTQYF. The CDR3 region has the DNA TGTGCCAGTAGTTTATGGGCTCGGCCATCAGATACGCAGTATTTT.

The chain carries TRBV5-1 and TRBJ2-5, with 13 bases fitting TRBD2. The CDR3 totals 18 residues. The germline CDR1 and CDR2 sequences are SGHRS and YFSETQ. V shed 4 bases, J shed 3 bases, and the junction held 12 bases outside the gene matches. CDR3 nucleotides: TGCGCCAGCAGCCTCAAAACACTAGCGGGAGGGCCGGAAGAGACCCAGTACTTC. Translated: CASSLKTLAGGPEETQYF.

V and J are TRBV27 and TRBJ2-7; either TRBD1 or TRBD2 may fit D (6 bases each). V shed 3 bases and J shed 2 bases, with 11 bases lying between them. There are 14 residues in the CDR3. The germline V gene encodes CDR1 MNHEY and CDR2 SMNVEV (reference sequence). CDR3 loop: CASSFSRDTYEQYF. In nucleotides, the CDR3 is TGTGCCAGCAGTTTCTCGCGGGACACCTACGAGCAGTACTTC.